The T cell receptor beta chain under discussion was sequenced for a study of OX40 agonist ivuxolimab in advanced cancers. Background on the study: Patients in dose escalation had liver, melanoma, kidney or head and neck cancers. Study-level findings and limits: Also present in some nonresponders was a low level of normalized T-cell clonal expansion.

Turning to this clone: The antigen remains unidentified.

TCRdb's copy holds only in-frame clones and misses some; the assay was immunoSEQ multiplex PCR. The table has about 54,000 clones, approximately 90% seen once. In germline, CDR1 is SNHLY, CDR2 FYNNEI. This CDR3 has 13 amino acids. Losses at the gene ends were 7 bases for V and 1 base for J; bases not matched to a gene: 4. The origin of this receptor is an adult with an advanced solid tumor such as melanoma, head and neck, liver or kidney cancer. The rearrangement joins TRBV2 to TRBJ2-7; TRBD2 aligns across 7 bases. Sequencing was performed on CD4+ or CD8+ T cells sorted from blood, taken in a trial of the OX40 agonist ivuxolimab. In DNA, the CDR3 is TGTGCCAGCAAGGGAGCGGGGTCCTACGAGCAGTACTTC. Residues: CASKGAGSYEQYF.